The entry below describes one T cell receptor beta chain. Its antigen remains unidentified. These data are taken from a study of T cell responses to AZD1222 COVID-19 vaccine. At the level of the study: Second-dose intervals near 4 or 12 weeks were combined.

Germline CDR1 reads SEHNR; CDR2 reads FQNEAQ (reference sequence). The length of the CDR3 is 19 residues. V shed 5 bases and J 0 bases; nucleotides not matched to a gene: 8. Study-wide results and caveats: Without day 14 samples, only post-peak T cell repertoires were studied. Nearly half of unique spike-specific TCRs reportedly avoided B.1.351 and B.1.1.7 mutated regions. Baseline testing showed seropositivity in only a handful of AZD1222 recipients.

Measured with immunoSEQ multiplex PCR; TCRdb has only the in-frame clones, and not every one. The table lists 100,000 or so clones, around 89% of them singletons. The receptor was derived from an adult in good health. The rearrangement joins TRBV7-9 to TRBJ2-1; 15 bases line up with TRBD2. The sequences come from peripheral blood, collected on day 0 of AZD1222 vaccination. Written as DNA, the CDR3 is TGTGCCAGCAGCCCGGGACTAGCGGGAGGTTCCCTCTCCTACAATGAGCAGTTCTTC. Residues: CASSPGLAGGSLSYNEQFF. Together with reference TRBV7-9 and TRBJ2-1, the CDR3 gives the full variable domain: DTGVSQNPRHKITKRGQNVTFRCDPISEHNRLYWYRQTLGQGPEFLTYFQNEAQLEKSRLLSDRFSAERPKGSFSTLEIQRTEQGDSAMYLCASSPGLAGGSLSYNEQFFGPGTRLTVL.